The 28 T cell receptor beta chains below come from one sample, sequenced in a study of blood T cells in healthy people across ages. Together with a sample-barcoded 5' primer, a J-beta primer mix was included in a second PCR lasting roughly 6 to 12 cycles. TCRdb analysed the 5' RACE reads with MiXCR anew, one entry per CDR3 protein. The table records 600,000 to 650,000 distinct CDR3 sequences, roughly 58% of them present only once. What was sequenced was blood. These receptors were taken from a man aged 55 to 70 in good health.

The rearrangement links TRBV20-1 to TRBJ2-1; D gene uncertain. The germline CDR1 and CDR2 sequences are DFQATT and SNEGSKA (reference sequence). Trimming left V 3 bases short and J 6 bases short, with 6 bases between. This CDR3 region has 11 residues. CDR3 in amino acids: CSARSFNEQFF. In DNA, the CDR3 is TGCAGTGCTAGGTCTTTCAATGAGCAGTTCTTC.

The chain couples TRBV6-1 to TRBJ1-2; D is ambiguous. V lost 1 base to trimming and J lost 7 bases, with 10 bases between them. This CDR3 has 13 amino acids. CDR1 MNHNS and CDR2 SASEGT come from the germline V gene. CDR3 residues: CASSEVGTCGYTF. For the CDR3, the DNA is TGTGCCAGCAGTGAAGTCGGTACCTGTGGCTACACCTTC.

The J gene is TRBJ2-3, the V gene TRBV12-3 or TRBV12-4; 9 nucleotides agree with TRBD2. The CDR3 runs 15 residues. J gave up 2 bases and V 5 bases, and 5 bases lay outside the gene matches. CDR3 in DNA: TGTGCCAGCAGTAGCGGGGGGACTTTCACAGATACGCAGTATTTT. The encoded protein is CASSSGGTFTDTQYF.

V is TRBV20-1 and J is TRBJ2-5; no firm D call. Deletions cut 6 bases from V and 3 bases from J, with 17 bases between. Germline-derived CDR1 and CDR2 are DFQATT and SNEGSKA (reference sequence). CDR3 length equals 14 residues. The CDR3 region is CSATDGRAEETQYF. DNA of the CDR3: TGCAGTGCCACCGACGGGCGTGCGGAAGAGACCCAGTACTTC.

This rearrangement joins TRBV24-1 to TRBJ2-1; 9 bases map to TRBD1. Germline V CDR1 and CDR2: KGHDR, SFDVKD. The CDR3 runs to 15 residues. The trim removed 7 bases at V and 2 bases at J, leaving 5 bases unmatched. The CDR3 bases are TGTGCCACCAGCGGGACAGGGCTAACCTACAATGAGCAGTTCTTC. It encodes CATSGTGLTYNEQFF.

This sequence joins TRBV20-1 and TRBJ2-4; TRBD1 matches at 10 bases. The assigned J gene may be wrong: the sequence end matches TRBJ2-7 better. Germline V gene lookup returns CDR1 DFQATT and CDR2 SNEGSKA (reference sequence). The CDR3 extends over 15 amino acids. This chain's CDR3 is CSATGDRGGLYEQYF. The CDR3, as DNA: TGCAGTGCTACCGGGGACAGGGGTGGGCTCTACGAGCAGTACTTC.

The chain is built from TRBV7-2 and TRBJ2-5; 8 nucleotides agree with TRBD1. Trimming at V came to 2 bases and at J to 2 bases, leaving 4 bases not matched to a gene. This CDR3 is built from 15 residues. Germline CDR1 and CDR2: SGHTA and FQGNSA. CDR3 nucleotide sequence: TGTGCCAGCAGCTTACAGGGGGCATTTCAAGAGACCCAGTACTTC. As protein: CASSLQGAFQETQYF.

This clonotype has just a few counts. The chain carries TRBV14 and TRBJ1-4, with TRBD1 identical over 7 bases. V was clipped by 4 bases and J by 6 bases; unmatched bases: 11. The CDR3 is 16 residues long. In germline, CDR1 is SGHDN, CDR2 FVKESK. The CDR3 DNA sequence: TGTGCCAGCAGCCGTGTAGCGGGACAGAACTATGAAAAACTGTTTTTT. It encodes CASSRVAGQNYEKLFF.

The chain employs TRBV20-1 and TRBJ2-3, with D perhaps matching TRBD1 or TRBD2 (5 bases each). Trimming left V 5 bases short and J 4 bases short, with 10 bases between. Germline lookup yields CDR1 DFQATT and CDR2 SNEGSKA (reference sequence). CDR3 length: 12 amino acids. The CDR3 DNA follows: TGCAGTGCTGGGGGTTTAGCAGATACGCAGTATTTT. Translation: CSAGGLADTQYF.

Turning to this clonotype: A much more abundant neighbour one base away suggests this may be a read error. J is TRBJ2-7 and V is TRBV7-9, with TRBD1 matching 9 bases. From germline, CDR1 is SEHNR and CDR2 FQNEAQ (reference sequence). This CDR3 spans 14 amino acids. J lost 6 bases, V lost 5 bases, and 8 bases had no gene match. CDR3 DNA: TGTGCCAGCAGCACGGACAGGGGCTTTAGCGAGCAGTACTTC. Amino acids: CASSTDRGFSEQYF. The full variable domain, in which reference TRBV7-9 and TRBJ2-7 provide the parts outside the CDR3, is DTGVSQNPRHKITKRGQNVTFRCDPISEHNRLYWYRQTLGQGPEFLTYFQNEAQLEKSRLLSDRFSAERPKGSFSTLEIQRTEQGDSAMYLCASSTDRGFSEQYFGPGTRLTVT.

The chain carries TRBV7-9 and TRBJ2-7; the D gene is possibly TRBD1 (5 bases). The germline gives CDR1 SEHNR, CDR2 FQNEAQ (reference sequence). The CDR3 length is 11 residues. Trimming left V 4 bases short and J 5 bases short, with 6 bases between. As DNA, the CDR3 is TGTGCCAGCAGCTGGACAAACGAGCAGTACTTC. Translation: CASSWTNEQYF.

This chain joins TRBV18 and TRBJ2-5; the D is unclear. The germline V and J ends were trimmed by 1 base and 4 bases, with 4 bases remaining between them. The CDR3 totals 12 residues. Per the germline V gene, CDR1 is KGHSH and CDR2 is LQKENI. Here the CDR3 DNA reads TGTGCCAGCTCACCACAATCAGAGACCCAGTACTTC. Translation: CASSPQSETQYF.

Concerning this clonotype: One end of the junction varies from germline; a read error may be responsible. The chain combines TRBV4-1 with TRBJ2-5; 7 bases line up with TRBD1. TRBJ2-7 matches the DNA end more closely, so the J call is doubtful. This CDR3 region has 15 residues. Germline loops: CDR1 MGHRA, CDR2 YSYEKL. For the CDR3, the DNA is TGCGCCAGCAACCAAGGGCAGGGGGAAGCCTACGAGCAGTACTTC. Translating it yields CASNQGQGEAYEQYF.

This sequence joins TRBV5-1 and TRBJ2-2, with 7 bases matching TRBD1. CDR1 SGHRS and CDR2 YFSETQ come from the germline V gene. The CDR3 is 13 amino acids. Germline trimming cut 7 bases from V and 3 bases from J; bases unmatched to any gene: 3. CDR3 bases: TGCGCCAGCGGGGGACAGTACACCGGGGAGCTGTTTTTT. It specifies CASGGQYTGELFF. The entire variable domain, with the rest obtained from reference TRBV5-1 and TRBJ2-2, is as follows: KAGVTQTPRYLIKTRGQQVTLSCSPISGHRSVSWYQQTPGQGLQFLFEYFSETQRNKGNFPGRFSGRQFSNSRSEMNVSTLELGDSALYLCASGGQYTGELFFGEGSRLTVL.

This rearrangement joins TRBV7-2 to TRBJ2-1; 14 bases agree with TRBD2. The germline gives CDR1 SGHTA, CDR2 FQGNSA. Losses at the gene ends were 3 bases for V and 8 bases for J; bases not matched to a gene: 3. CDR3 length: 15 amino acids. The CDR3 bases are TGTGCCAGCAGCTTGACTAGCGGGGGGGCCTATGAGCAGTTCTTC. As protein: CASSLTSGGAYEQFF.

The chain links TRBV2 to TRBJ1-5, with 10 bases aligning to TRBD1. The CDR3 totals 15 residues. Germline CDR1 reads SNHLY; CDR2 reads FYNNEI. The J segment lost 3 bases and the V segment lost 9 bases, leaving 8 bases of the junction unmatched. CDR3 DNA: TGTGCCAGGGGCCACGACAGGGGGCTCAATCAGCCCCAGCATTTT. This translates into CARGHDRGLNQPQHF.

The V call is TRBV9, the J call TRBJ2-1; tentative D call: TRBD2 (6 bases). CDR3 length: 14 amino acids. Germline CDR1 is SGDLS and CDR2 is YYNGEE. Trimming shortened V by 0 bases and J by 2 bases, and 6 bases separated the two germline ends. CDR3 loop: CASSVGGAYNEQFF. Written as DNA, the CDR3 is TGTGCCAGCAGCGTAGGGGGGGCCTACAATGAGCAGTTCTTC.

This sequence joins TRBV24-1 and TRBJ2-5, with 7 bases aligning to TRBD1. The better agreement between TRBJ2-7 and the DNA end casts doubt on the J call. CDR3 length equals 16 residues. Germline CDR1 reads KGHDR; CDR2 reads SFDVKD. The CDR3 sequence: CATSDPRQGVHYEQYF. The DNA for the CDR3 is TGTGCCACCAGTGATCCGAGACAGGGCGTTCACTACGAGCAGTACTTC.

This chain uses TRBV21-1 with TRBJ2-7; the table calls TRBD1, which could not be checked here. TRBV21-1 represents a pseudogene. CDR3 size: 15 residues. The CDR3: CASEALQGSSYEQYF. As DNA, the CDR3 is TGTGCCAGCGAAGCCCTACAGGGGTCCTCCTACGAGCAGTACTTC.

For the CDR3, the DNA is TGTGCCAGCACCCTCGAGCTCGGGGTCGGCAAACAAGAGACCCAGTACTTC. Its protein is CASTLELGVGKQETQYF. V and J are TRBV28 and TRBJ2-5; tentatively, D is TRBD2 (5 bases). CDR3 length: 17 amino acids. The V gene's germline CDR1 is MDHEN and CDR2 SYDVKM. V was trimmed by 7 bases and J by 2 bases, leaving 23 bases between them.

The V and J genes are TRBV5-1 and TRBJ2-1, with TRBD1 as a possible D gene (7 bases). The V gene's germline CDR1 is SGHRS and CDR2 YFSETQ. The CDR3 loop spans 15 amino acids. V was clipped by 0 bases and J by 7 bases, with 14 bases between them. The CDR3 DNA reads TGCGCCAGCAGCTTGGGGGGGGACAGTGAGAATGAGCAGTTCTTC. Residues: CASSLGGDSENEQFF.

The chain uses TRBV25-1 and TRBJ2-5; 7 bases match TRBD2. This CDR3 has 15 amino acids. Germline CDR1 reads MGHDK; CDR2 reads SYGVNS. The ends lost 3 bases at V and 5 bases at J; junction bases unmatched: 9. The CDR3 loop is CASSEPGGSWETQYF. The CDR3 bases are TGTGCCAGCAGTGAGCCGGGAGGTTCGTGGGAGACCCAGTACTTC.

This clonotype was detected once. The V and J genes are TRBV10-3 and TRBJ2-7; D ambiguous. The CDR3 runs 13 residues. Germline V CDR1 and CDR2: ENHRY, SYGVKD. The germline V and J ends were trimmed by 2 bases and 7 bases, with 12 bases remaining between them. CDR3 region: CAISENGVGEQYF. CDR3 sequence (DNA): TGTGCCATCAGTGAGAATGGCGTAGGGGAGCAGTACTTC.

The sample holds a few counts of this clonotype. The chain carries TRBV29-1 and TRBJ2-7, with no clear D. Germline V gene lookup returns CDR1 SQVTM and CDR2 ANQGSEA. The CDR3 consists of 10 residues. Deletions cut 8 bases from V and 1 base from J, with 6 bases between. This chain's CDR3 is CSPGSYEQYF. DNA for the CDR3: TGCAGCCCCGGGTCCTACGAGCAGTACTTC.

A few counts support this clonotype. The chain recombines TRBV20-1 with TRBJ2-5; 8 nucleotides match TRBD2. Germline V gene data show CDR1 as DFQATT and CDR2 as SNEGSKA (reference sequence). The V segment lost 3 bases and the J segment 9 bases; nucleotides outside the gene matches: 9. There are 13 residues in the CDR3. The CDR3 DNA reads TGCAGTGCTAGTCTTATGCCCGGGGGGGCCCAGTACTTC. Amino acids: CSASLMPGGAQYF.

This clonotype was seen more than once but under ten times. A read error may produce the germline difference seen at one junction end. For the CDR3, the DNA is TGTGCCAGCAGCTTGGGCGGGGATCAGCCCCAGCATTTT. It specifies CASSLGGDQPQHF. This chain links TRBV5-1 with TRBJ1-5; D is unresolved. The germline CDR1 and CDR2 sequences are SGHRS and YFSETQ. This CDR3 contains 13 residues.

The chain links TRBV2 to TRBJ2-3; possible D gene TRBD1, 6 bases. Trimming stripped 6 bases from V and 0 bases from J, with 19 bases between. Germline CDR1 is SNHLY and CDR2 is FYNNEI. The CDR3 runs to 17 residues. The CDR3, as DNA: TGTGCCAGCAGGGGGGAGACAGGCCTTTCTAGCACAGATACGCAGTATTTT. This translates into CASRGETGLSSTDTQYF.

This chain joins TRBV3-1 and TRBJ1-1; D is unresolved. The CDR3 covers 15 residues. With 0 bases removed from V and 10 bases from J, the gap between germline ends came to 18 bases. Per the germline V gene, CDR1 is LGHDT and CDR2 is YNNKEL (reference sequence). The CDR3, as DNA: TGTGCCAGCAGCCAAGATCTAGTCGTGAAACCTACAGCTTTCTTT. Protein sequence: CASSQDLVVKPTAFF.